This is a list of T cell receptor beta chains from one sample in a study of Ad26.COV2.S vaccination and SARS-CoV-2 variants. Assay used: immunoSEQ multiplex PCR; TCRdb lists only in-frame clones, some missing. The sample shows about 480,000 clones, around 85% of them seen only once. Sequenced material: peripheral blood, taken in a trial of Ad26.COV2.S vaccine versus placebo. These TCRs come from a person between 18 and 60 years old who received the Ad26.COV2.S COVID-19 vaccine or a placebo. CDR3s include the opening cysteine and the closing phenylalanine or tryptophan. D genes are given only for firm matches. Clone size is given for some rows only: seen once, a few or many times, or a class if the clone is expanded.

NA	14	TRBJ2-2	once	TRBV5-1	CASSPNAGTGELFF	TGCGCCAGCAGCCCAAATGCAGGAACCGGGGAGCTGTTTTTT
NA	13	TRBJ2-5	NA	TRBV4-2	CASSQGLAETQYF	TGTGCCAGCAGCCAAGGTCTAGCGGAGACCCAGTACTTC
NA	14	TRBJ2-1	NA	TRBV2	CATNLEGAYNEQFF	TGTGCCACCAACCTTGAGGGGGCCTACAATGAGCAGTTCTTC
TRBD2	15	TRBJ2-3	once	TRBV7-2	CASSLTSGSWDTQYF	TGTGCCAGCAGCTTAACTAGCGGGAGTTGGGATACGCAGTATTTT
NA	15	TRBJ2-1	NA	TRBV7-2	CASSLLFQFGNEQFF	TGTGCCAGCAGCTTATTGTTCCAGTTCGGGAATGAGCAGTTCTTC
NA	13	TRBJ2-4	NA	TRBV3-1/TRBV3-2	CASSETGTSIQYF	TGTGCCAGCAGCGAAACAGGGACTTCAATTCAGTACTTC
NA	15	TRBJ2-1	NA	TRBV25-1	CASSDVDHLYNEQFF	TGTGCCAGCAGCGACGTTGATCACCTCTACAATGAGCAGTTCTTC
NA	14	TRBJ2-3	NA	TRBV19	CASSRGAGGDTQYF	TGTGCCAGTAGTAGAGGGGCTGGGGGAGATACGCAGTATTTT
NA	13	TRBJ2-1	NA	TRBV28	CASNAGPGYEQFF	TGTGCCAGCAATGCGGGACCCGGCTATGAGCAGTTCTTC
NA	14	TRBJ1-1	NA	TRBV4-3	CASSQGGFGTEAFF	TGCGCCAGCAGCCAAGGGGGGTTCGGCACTGAAGCTTTCTTT
NA	15	TRBJ2-3	NA	TRBV5-1	CASSLAVGPTDTQYF	TGCGCCAGCAGCTTGGCCGTTGGACCCACAGATACGCAGTATTTT
NA	13	TRBJ1-6	NA	TRBV11-3	CASSLGGSSPLHF	TGTGCCAGCAGCTTAGGCGGGAGTTCACCCCTCCACTTT
TRBD2	16	TRBJ2-3	NA	TRBV15	CATSSGRIAGEATQYF	TGTGCCACCAGCAGCGGGCGAATAGCGGGAGAAGCGACGCAGTATTTT
TRBD1	13	TRBJ2-2	NA	TRBV6-5	CASRDRVFGELFF	TGTGCCAGCAGGGACAGGGTTTTCGGGGAGCTGTTTTTT
NA	13	TRBJ2-5	NA	TRBV2	CASIGLAKETQYF	TGTGCCAGCATCGGCCTTGCCAAAGAGACCCAGTACTTC
NA	12	TRBJ2-5	once	TRBV15	CATGLGPETQYF	TGTGCCACCGGTCTCGGGCCGGAGACCCAGTACTTC
NA	13	TRBJ2-7	once	TRBV6-4	CASSDSLGYEQYF	TGTGCCAGCAGTGACTCCTTGGGGTACGAGCAGTACTTC
NA	11	TRBJ2-1	NA	TRBV20-1	CSANTSYKQFF	TGCAGTGCCAACACTAGCTATAAGCAGTTCTTC
TRBD2	16	TRBJ2-1	once	TRBV7-2	CASSLAGTGGYNEQFF	TGTGCCAGCAGCTTAGCGGGGACGGGAGGGTACAATGAGCAGTTCTTC
TRBD1	14	TRBJ2-3	NA	TRBV18	CASSLGQGTDTQYF	TGTGCCAGCTCGCTAGGACAGGGCACAGATACGCAGTATTTT
NA	13	TRBJ2-4	NA	TRBV6-1	CASSESQGRIQYF	TGTGCCAGCAGTGAATCCCAGGGACGCATTCAGTACTTC
NA	15	TRBJ2-3	NA	TRBV6-5	CASTQGGGSTDTQYF	TGTGCCAGCACCCAGGGTGGGGGGAGCACAGATACGCAGTATTTT
TRBD2	18	TRBJ2-1	NA	TRBV24-1	CATRGTSGNQNSYNEQFF	TGTGCCACCAGGGGGACTAGCGGGAACCAGAACTCCTACAATGAGCAGTTCTTC
NA	15	TRBJ1-2	once	TRBV7-2	CASSLVFGTNYGYTF	TGTGCCAGCAGCTTAGTATTTGGGACTAACTATGGCTACACCTTC
NA	13	TRBJ1-2	NA	TRBV28	CASSFVSVYGYTF	TGTGCCAGCAGTTTTGTATCAGTATATGGCTACACCTTC
TRBD1	15	TRBJ2-7	NA	TRBV19	CASSPPRTGGEEQYF	TGTGCCAGTAGTCCGCCACGGACAGGGGGGGAAGAGCAGTACTTC